These 29 T cell receptor beta chains were all obtained from the same sample, sequenced in a study of type 1 regulatory T cells. TCRdb used MiXCR to reprocess the reads, holding one entry per CDR3 protein. The table lists fewer than 75,000 distinct CDR3 sequences, roughly half of them singletons. The antigens for these receptors are not known. The source material was cultured non-Tr1 T cells, either the whole culture or a sorted T cell fraction (not recorded which). The receptors shown here come from a human donor in good health.

The chain carries TRBV2 and TRBJ1-6; maybe TRBD1 (5 bases). The CDR3 is made up of 13 amino acids. With 7 bases removed from V and 9 bases from J, the gap between germline ends came to 13 bases. Germline CDR1 and CDR2: SNHLY and FYNNEI. The CDR3 protein is CASISPGGSPLHF. The CDR3 nucleotides are TGTGCCAGCATCAGCCCGGGGGGTTCACCCCTCCACTTT.

The chain recombines TRBV7-8 with TRBJ2-2; TRBD1 might be the D (5 bases). V lost 0 bases and J 6 bases, leaving 14 bases between the germline ends. CDR3 length: 16 residues. Per germline, CDR1 SGHVS and CDR2 FQNEAQ. The DNA for the CDR3 is TGTGCCAGCAGCTTAGCGGCAGGGAAGGGCGCCGGGGAGCTGTTTTTT. Encoded protein: CASSLAAGKGAGELFF.

This chain joins TRBV4-2 and TRBJ1-6; a possible D gene is TRBD1 (5 bases). This CDR3 spans 15 amino acids. Trimming removed 0 bases from V and 13 bases from J, with 16 bases in between. CDR1 LGHNA and CDR2 YNFKEQ come from the germline V gene. This chain's CDR3 is CASSQESWDGLPLHF. In DNA form, the CDR3 reads TGTGCCAGCAGCCAAGAGTCTTGGGACGGGCTTCCCCTCCACTTT.

The chain links TRBV6-2 or TRBV6-3 to TRBJ1-4; D not resolved. This CDR3 has 14 residues. From germline, CDR1 is MNHEY and CDR2 SVGEGT. V gave up 4 bases and J gave up 1 base, with 7 bases separating them. The DNA of the CDR3 is TGTGCCAGCAGTTGGACGGAAACTAATGAAAAACTGTTTTTT. Its translation: CASSWTETNEKLFF.

There are a few counts of this clonotype. V gene TRBV12-3 or TRBV12-4 combines with J gene TRBJ1-6; possible D gene TRBD1, 6 bases. The CDR3 spans 14 residues. V shed 2 bases and J shed 15 bases, with 17 bases lying between them. For the CDR3, the DNA is TGTGCCAGCAGTTTAAATAACAGGGTTTCTCTCCTCCACTTT. Translated: CASSLNNRVSLLHF.

This clonotype was seen a few times. The genes are TRBV12-3 or TRBV12-4 and TRBJ2-3; 7 bases align to TRBD1. The CDR3 contains 13 residues. Trimming took 6 bases from V and 2 from J; bases not matched to a gene: 2. Here the CDR3 DNA reads TGTGCCAGCAGGGGGACAGTCACAGATACGCAGTATTTT. This sequence encodes CASRGTVTDTQYF.

The CDR3 is CASSAAGTGGEQYF. The CDR3 DNA sequence: TGTGCCAGCAGCGCAGCCGGGACCGGTGGCGAGCAGTACTTC. The chain links TRBV7-8 to TRBJ2-7, with D perhaps matching TRBD1 or TRBD2 (5 bases each). Germline V lookup: CDR1 SGHVS, CDR2 FQNEAQ. V was shortened by 5 bases and J by 6 bases, with 17 bases between the two germline ends. CDR3 length: 14 amino acids.

This chain joins TRBV5-4 and TRBJ2-5, with a weak D call TRBD2 (6 bases). CDR1 is SGHNT and CDR2 is YYREEE in the germline V gene (reference sequence). The V gene lost 4 bases and the J gene lost 1 base, with 11 bases spanning the gap. CDR3 length: 14 amino acids. The CDR3 coding sequence is TGTGCCAGCAGCCCAGGCGGGGTCCAAGAGACCCAGTACTTC. Translated, it gives CASSPGGVQETQYF.

V is TRBV10-3 and J is TRBJ1-2; perhaps TRBD1 as D (5 bases). Germline lookup yields CDR1 ENHRY and CDR2 SYGVKD. Trimming stripped 0 bases from V and 7 bases from J, with 15 bases between. The CDR3 has 15 residues. CDR3 nucleotides: TGTGCCATCAGTGAGTCCGGGGCAGGCAACCCTGGCTACACCTTC. Amino acids: CAISESGAGNPGYTF.

The V and J genes are TRBV2 and TRBJ1-1; TRBD1 is a possible D gene (5 bases). This CDR3 comprises 12 residues. Looked up from germline, CDR1 is SNHLY and CDR2 is FYNNEI. The V end was cut by 0 bases, the J end by 14 bases, with 13 bases between. For the CDR3, the DNA is TGTGCCAGCAGTGAAGCGACAGCTACAGTGTTCTTT. Amino acid sequence: CASSEATATVFF.

The rearrangement uses TRBV7-2 and TRBJ2-2, with TRBD2 identical over 14 bases. Germline V gene lookup returns CDR1 SGHTA and CDR2 FQGNSA. Trimming cost V 1 base and J 2 bases; bases outside gene matches: 9. The length of the CDR3 is 20 residues. CDR3 residues: CASSLVGVGLAGGNTGELFF. The CDR3 DNA sequence: TGTGCCAGCAGCTTAGTCGGAGTCGGACTAGCGGGGGGAAACACCGGGGAGCTGTTTTTT.

V and J are TRBV5-1 and TRBJ2-5; D unclear. The germline gives CDR1 SGHRS, CDR2 YFSETQ. Trimming shortened V by 0 bases and J by 3 bases, and 9 bases separated the two germline ends. The CDR3 sequence is 14 residues long. In nucleotides, the CDR3 is TGCGCCAGCAGCTTGGGCCCTCGAAAAGAGACCCAGTACTTC. It yields the protein CASSLGPRKETQYF.

The chain employs TRBV7-8 and TRBJ2-7; D gene uncertain. In germline, CDR1 is SGHVS, CDR2 FQNEAQ. The ends were cut back, 0 bases at V and 0 bases at J, with 6 bases in the middle. The CDR3 spans 14 residues. Here the CDR3 DNA reads TGTGCCAGCAGCTTAGCCCCAAGCTCCTACGAGCAGTACTTC. Translation gives CASSLAPSSYEQYF.

This clonotype was found a few times. The rearrangement links TRBV20-1 to TRBJ1-5; no definite D call. Germline V CDR1 and CDR2: DFQATT, SNEGSKA (reference sequence). V was clipped by 0 bases and J by 6 bases, with 12 bases between them. The CDR3 has 14 amino acids. CDR3 residues: CSAREDPESQPQHF. The CDR3 bases are TGCAGTGCTAGAGAAGATCCCGAAAGTCAGCCCCAGCATTTT.

About this clonotype: Germline is not matched at one junction end, which may reflect a read error. The gene calls are TRBV27 and TRBJ2-7, with D uncertain. CDR3 length equals 13 residues. Per germline, CDR1 MNHEY and CDR2 SMNVEV (reference sequence). CDR3: CASSRDWRYEHYF. CDR3 nucleotides: TGTGCCAGCAGTAGGGATTGGAGATACGAGCATTACTTC.

This chain connects TRBV6-5 to TRBJ1-6; possible D gene TRBD1, 5 bases. Looked up from germline, CDR1 is MNHEY and CDR2 is SVGAGI. V was pared by 7 bases and J by 0 bases, with 10 bases between. CDR3 length: 15 residues. The CDR3 bases are TGTGCCAGCACCATAGGGACCTCCTATAATTCACCCCTCCACTTT. This codes for CASTIGTSYNSPLHF.

There are a few counts of this clonotype. The genes are TRBV20-1 and TRBJ1-2; weak D call: TRBD1 (6 bases). The germline V and J ends were trimmed by 4 bases and 2 bases, with 17 bases remaining between them. Per the germline V gene, CDR1 is DFQATT and CDR2 is SNEGSKA (reference sequence). The CDR3 covers 15 residues. The CDR3 nucleotides read TGCAGTGCTAAACCGTTGGGACAAGTAAACTATGGCTACACCTTC. This gives the protein CSAKPLGQVNYGYTF.

V and J are TRBV2 and TRBJ2-1; 16 bases are a match to TRBD2. CDR1 SNHLY and CDR2 FYNNEI come from the germline V gene. The CDR3 consists of 16 residues. Trimming took 6 bases from V and 10 from J; bases not matched to a gene: 9. This chain's CDR3 is CASRAGTSGGASEQFF. The CDR3 DNA sequence: TGTGCCAGCAGGGCCGGGACTAGCGGGGGGGCCTCCGAGCAGTTCTTC. Complete variable domain (other parts from reference TRBV2 and TRBJ2-1): EPEVTQTPSHQVTQMGQEVILRCVPISNHLYFYWYRQILGQKVEFLVSFYNNEISEKSEIFDDQFSVERPDGSNFTLKIRSTKLEDSAMYFCASRAGTSGGASEQFFGPGTRLTVL.

The rearrangement links TRBV7-2 to TRBJ2-1; 8 nucleotides match TRBD2. Per the germline V gene, CDR1 is SGHTA and CDR2 is FQGNSA. With V trimmed by 1 base and J by 7 bases, 9 bases remained unmatched. The CDR3 is 16 residues long. The CDR3 spells CASSLGPGGGRNEQFF. CDR3 coding DNA: TGTGCCAGCAGCTTAGGGCCGGGCGGGGGGAGGAATGAGCAGTTCTTC. Full variable domain (rest looked up from reference TRBV7-2 and TRBJ2-1): GAGVSQSPSNKVTEKGKDVELRCDPISGHTALYWYRQSLGQGLEFLIYFQGNSAPDKSGLPSDRFSAERTGGSVSTLTIQRTQQEDSAVYLCASSLGPGGGRNEQFFGPGTRLTVL.

This clonotype was seen a handful of times. V and J are TRBV7-9 and TRBJ1-1, with 8 bases that match TRBD1. V was pared by 1 base and J by 7 bases, with 5 bases of the junction left unmatched. The CDR3 consists of 14 residues. In germline, CDR1 is SEHNR, CDR2 FQNEAQ (reference sequence). CDR3 loop: CASSLVQGAVEAFF. The CDR3 DNA reads TGTGCCAGCAGCTTAGTTCAGGGGGCGGTTGAAGCTTTCTTT.

There are a few counts of this clonotype. The chain carries TRBV5-1 and TRBJ2-1; no firm D call. CDR1 and CDR2 from the germline V gene are SGHRS and YFSETQ. V was trimmed by 0 bases and J by 9 bases, leaving 10 bases between them. The CDR3 spans 13 residues. The CDR3 region has the DNA TGCGCCAGCAGCTTGGATGTTGTGGGTGAGCAGTTCTTC. Translation gives CASSLDVVGEQFF.

This clonotype came up a few times. This chain joins TRBV5-1 and TRBJ1-1; TRBD1 aligns across 7 bases. Losses at the gene ends were 1 base for V and 7 bases for J; bases not matched to a gene: 4. Germline CDR1 is SGHRS and CDR2 is YFSETQ. CDR3 length: 13 residues. DNA for the CDR3: TGCGCCAGCAGCTTGAACAGGGGCTTTGAAGCTTTCTTT. It translates to CASSLNRGFEAFF.

The rearrangement uses TRBV5-1 and TRBJ2-5, with 7 bases that match TRBD1. This CDR3 is 15 amino acids long. The V segment lost 4 bases and the J segment 1 base; nucleotides outside the gene matches: 7. From germline, CDR1 is SGHRS and CDR2 YFSETQ. The CDR3 bases are TGCGCCAGCAGCGAAATAGGACAGGCCCAAGAGACCCAGTACTTC. This translates into CASSEIGQAQETQYF. Full variable domain (rest looked up from reference TRBV5-1 and TRBJ2-5): KAGVTQTPRYLIKTRGQQVTLSCSPISGHRSVSWYQQTPGQGLQFLFEYFSETQRNKGNFPGRFSGRQFSNSRSEMNVSTLELGDSALYLCASSEIGQAQETQYFGPGTRLLVL.

The V and J genes are TRBV6-2 or TRBV6-3 and TRBJ1-2, with TRBD1 matching over 9 bases. The germline V gene encodes CDR1 MNHEY and CDR2 SVGEGT. This CDR3 comprises 12 residues. Trimming cost V 4 bases and J 11 bases; bases outside gene matches: 5. CDR3 sequence: CASSSLGTGYTF. The CDR3 bases are TGTGCCAGCAGTTCACTGGGGACAGGGTACACCTTC.

This chain links TRBV5-6 with TRBJ2-3, with TRBD2 as a possible D gene (5 bases). Germline V gene sequence: CDR1 SGHDT, CDR2 YYEEEE. Trimming removed 4 bases from V and 2 bases from J, with 11 bases in between. The CDR3 totals 14 residues. CDR3 DNA sequence: TGTGCCAGCAGCCCCCAGCGGATCACAGATACGCAGTATTTT. Protein product: CASSPQRITDTQYF.

V is TRBV20-1 and J is TRBJ2-1, with 11 bases that match TRBD2. The CDR3 is 16 residues long. The J segment lost 4 bases and the V segment lost 6 bases, leaving 11 bases of the junction unmatched. Looked up from germline, CDR1 is DFQATT and CDR2 is SNEGSKA (reference sequence). The CDR3 bases are TGCAGTGCCACGAGCCCCGGGACTAGCGGATACAATGAGCAGTTCTTC. Protein product: CSATSPGTSGYNEQFF.

The V and J genes are TRBV18 and TRBJ1-1, with 10 bases lining up with TRBD1. The V gene end was trimmed by 3 bases and the J gene end by 3 bases; junction bases not matched to a gene: 7. In germline, CDR1 is KGHSH, CDR2 LQKENI. This CDR3 comprises 16 residues. For the CDR3, the DNA is TGTGCCAGCTCACCGACAGGGGGCGGAGGACACACTGAAGCTTTCTTT. Amino acids: CASSPTGGGGHTEAFF.

The rearrangement uses TRBV5-1 and TRBJ2-5, with D perhaps TRBD2 (6 bases). From germline, CDR1 is SGHRS and CDR2 YFSETQ. The CDR3 loop spans 14 amino acids. Trimming pared 3 bases from V and 5 bases from J, leaving 14 bases between. The CDR3 DNA reads as TGCGCCAGCAGCTGGCGGGGAGCGGAGGAGACCCAGTACTTC. Residues: CASSWRGAEETQYF.

The chain is built from TRBV5-1 and TRBJ2-5; 13 bases line up with TRBD2. The CDR3 is 16 residues long. Germline loops: CDR1 SGHRS, CDR2 YFSETQ. J gave up 4 bases and V 4 bases, and 7 bases lay outside the gene matches. The CDR3 reads CASSPTTSGGRETQYF. CDR3 sequence (DNA): TGCGCCAGCAGCCCTACGACTAGCGGGGGGAGAGAGACCCAGTACTTC.